The next 8 T cell receptor beta chains were all read from a single sample in a study of cytomegalovirus exposure and HLA in healthy donors. It was with 60 Vbeta and 13 Jbeta primers that the PCR ran. The method was immunoSEQ multiplex PCR; TCRdb's version includes in-frame clones alone and lacks a portion of them. The table shows roughly 190,000 clones, with about 80% occurring only once. Sequencing was carried out using PBMCs. The receptors come from a woman aged 50 to 65 in good health and CMV-seronegative.

This chain links TRBV27 with TRBJ1-1; tentative D call: TRBD1 (5 bases). The V end was cut by 3 bases, the J end by 10 bases, with 18 bases between. Germline CDR1 MNHEY, CDR2 SMNVEV (reference sequence). The CDR3 is made up of 14 amino acids. The CDR3 loop reads CASSFRSSGARAFF. The DNA for the CDR3 is TGTGCCAGCAGTTTTAGGAGTAGCGGGGCTCGAGCTTTCTTT.

The chain carries TRBV9 and TRBJ2-3; no clear D gene. V dropped 0 bases and J dropped 1 base, with 9 bases sitting between them. The CDR3 sequence is 15 residues long. Germline values: CDR1 SGDLS, CDR2 YYNGEE. The CDR3 DNA reads as TGTGCCAGCAGCGTAGGAGGTCTGGGCACAGATACGCAGTATTTT. It encodes CASSVGGLGTDTQYF.

The chain links TRBV28 to TRBJ1-3; D remains ambiguous. The germline V gene encodes CDR1 MDHEN and CDR2 SYDVKM. Between the trimmed V and J ends, which lost 8 bases and 4 bases, there was a span of 3 bases. CDR3 length: 10 residues. The DNA for the CDR3 is TGTGCCAGCGAGGGAAACACCATATATTTT. Its translation: CASEGNTIYF.

V usage is TRBV7-3 and J usage is TRBJ1-1, with 7 bases lining up with TRBD1. Trimming took 5 bases from V and 1 from J; bases not matched to a gene: 16. Germline V lookup: CDR1 SGHTA, CDR2 FQGTGA. CDR3 length: 18 amino acids. Here the CDR3 reads CASSPRPTGVEGNTEAFF. In nucleotides, the CDR3 is TGTGCCAGCAGCCCGCGACCTACAGGGGTAGAGGGGAACACTGAAGCTTTCTTT.

J is TRBJ2-3 and V is TRBV7-8, with D tentatively TRBD1 (5 bases). The germline V and J ends were trimmed by 2 bases and 0 bases, with 12 bases remaining between them. Germline CDR1 SGHVS, CDR2 FQNEAQ. This CDR3 is built from 16 residues. The CDR3 protein is CASSLRLGESTDTQYF. CDR3 bases: TGTGCCAGCAGCTTACGATTAGGGGAAAGCACAGATACGCAGTATTTT.

CDR3 region: CASSDPVLSGGSNEQFF. CDR3 DNA: TGTGCCAGCAGTGACCCGGTTCTTAGCGGGGGGAGCAATGAGCAGTTCTTC. The chain joins TRBV2 to TRBJ2-1, with 10 bases lining up with TRBD2. The germline V gene has CDR1 SNHLY and CDR2 FYNNEI. The CDR3 runs to 17 residues. The V and J ends lost 3 bases and 6 bases, in that order; junction bases with no gene match: 11. The complete variable domain, with remaining parts taken from reference TRBV2 and TRBJ2-1, reads EPEVTQTPSHQVTQMGQEVILRCVPISNHLYFYWYRQILGQKVEFLVSFYNNEISEKSEIFDDQFSVERPDGSNFTLKIRSTKLEDSAMYFCASSDPVLSGGSNEQFFGPGTRLTVL.

The chain has TRBV7-6 and TRBJ2-5; TRBD2 might be the D (6 bases). This CDR3 spans 17 amino acids. Germline values: CDR1 SGHVS, CDR2 FNYEAQ. V lost 1 base to trimming and J lost 2 bases, with 17 bases between them. This chain's CDR3 is CASSLGFAGSIQETQYF. In DNA form, the CDR3 reads TGTGCCAGCAGCTTAGGCTTTGCGGGGAGCATACAAGAGACCCAGTACTTC.

The V and J genes are TRBV20-1 and TRBJ2-5, with a possible D match to TRBD1 (5 bases). The ends were cut back, 4 bases at V and 3 bases at J, with 6 bases in the middle. The CDR3 runs to 11 residues. From germline, CDR1 is DFQATT and CDR2 SNEGSKA (reference sequence). CDR3 bases: TGCAGTGCTAAGACAGAAGAGACCCAGTACTTC. Protein: CSAKTEETQYF.